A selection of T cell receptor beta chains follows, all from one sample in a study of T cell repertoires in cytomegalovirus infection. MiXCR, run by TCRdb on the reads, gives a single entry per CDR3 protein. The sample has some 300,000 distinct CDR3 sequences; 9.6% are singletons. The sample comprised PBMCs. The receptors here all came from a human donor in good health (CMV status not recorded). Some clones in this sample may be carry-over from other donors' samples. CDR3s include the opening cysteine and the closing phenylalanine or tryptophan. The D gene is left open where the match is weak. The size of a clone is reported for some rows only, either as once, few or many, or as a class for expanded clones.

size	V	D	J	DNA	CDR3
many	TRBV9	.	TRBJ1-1	TGTGCCAGCAGCGTAGGTACAGTCATGAACACTGAAGCTTTCTTT	CASSVGTVMNTEAFF
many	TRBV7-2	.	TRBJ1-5	TGTGCCAGCAGCTCCGTACAGGGAGGCGGTCAGCCCCAGCATTTT	CASSSVQGGGQPQHF
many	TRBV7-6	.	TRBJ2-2	TGTGCCAGCAGTCTTAAGCAAGCGTTCGCGAACACCGGGGAGCTGTTTTTT	CASSLKQAFANTGELFF
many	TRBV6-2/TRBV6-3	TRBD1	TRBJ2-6	TGTGCCAGCAGTAACTACGGACAGGGGAGCTCTGGGGCCAACGTCCTGACTTTC	CASSNYGQGSSGANVLTF
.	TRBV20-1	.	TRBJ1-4	TGCAGTGCTAGAGAGGGGAGGACAGAACAGGGCTCCTACGGTGAAAAACTGTTTTTT	CSAREGRTEQGSYGEKLFF
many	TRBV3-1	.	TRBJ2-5	TGTGCCAGCAGCCTTTCTATCAACTCAAAAGAGACCCAGTACTTC	CASSLSINSKETQYF
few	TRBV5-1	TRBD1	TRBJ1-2	TGCGCCAGCAGCTTGGACGGGACAGGGGCCTACTATGGCTACACCTTC	CASSLDGTGAYYGYTF
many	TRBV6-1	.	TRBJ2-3	TGTGCCAGCAGTTCCCGGGGTAGCGGTTCTTTAAATACGCAGTATTTT	CASSSRGSGSLNTQYF
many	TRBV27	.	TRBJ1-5	TGTGCCAGCAGAGACGGAGAACATCAGCCCCAGCATTTT	CASRDGEHQPQHF
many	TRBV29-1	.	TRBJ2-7	TGCAGCGTTCGGGACGGCACCGACGAGCAGTACTTC	CSVRDGTDEQYF
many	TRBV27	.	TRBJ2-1	TGTGCCAGCGGCCAGACACCAATTTACAATGAGCAGTTCTTC	CASGQTPIYNEQFF
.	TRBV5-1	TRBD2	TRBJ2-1	TGCGCCAGCAGCTTAGGGCCTAGCGGGGGTGTCAGGGAGCAGTTCTTC	CASSLGPSGGVREQFF
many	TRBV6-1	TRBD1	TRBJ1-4	TGTGCCAGCAGTGACCCGGGACAGGCTAATGAAAAACTGTTTTTT	CASSDPGQANEKLFF
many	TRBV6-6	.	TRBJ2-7	TGTGCCAGCAGTTACCCTGGCGCCGCGCACTACGAGCAGTACTTC	CASSYPGAAHYEQYF
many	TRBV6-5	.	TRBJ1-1	TGTGCCAGCAGTTACGGTCGGAGGGCGGTTGAAGCTTTCTTT	CASSYGRRAVEAFF
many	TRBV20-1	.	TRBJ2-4	TGCAGTGCTAGAGAGGGGACCGAAAACATTCAGTACTTC	CSAREGTENIQYF
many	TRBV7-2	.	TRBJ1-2	TGTGCCAGCAGCCCAACGGTGGGACAAAACTATGGCTACACCTTC	CASSPTVGQNYGYTF
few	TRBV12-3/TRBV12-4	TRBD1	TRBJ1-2	TGTGCCAGCACTCGGGACAGGGGTATTTATGGCTACACCTTC	CASTRDRGIYGYTF
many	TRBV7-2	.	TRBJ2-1	TGTGCCAGCAGCTTAGTGGTAGGGCCCAATGAGCAGTTCTTC	CASSLVVGPNEQFF
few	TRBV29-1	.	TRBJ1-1	TGCAGCTCCCAATGGACACCGAACACTGAAGCTTTCTTT	CSSQWTPNTEAFF
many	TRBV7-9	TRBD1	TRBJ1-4	TGTGCCAGCAGCTTAGCGATCCGGGACAGGGTAAACGAAAAACTGTTTTTT	CASSLAIRDRVNEKLFF
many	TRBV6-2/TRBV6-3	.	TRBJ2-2	TGTGCCAGCAGTTACAGGTCGGCGAACACCGGGGAGCTGTTTTTT	CASSYRSANTGELFF
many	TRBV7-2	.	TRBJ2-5	TGTGCCAGCAGCTCCCCTGACCTCTGGACCCAGTACTTC	CASSSPDLWTQYF
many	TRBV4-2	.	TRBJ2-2	TGTGCCAGCAGCCAGCAGGGACACACCGGGGAGCTGTTTTTT	CASSQQGHTGELFF
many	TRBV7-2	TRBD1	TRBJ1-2	TGTGCCAGCAGCGCCGCTGCGGGACAGGGAAACTATGGCTACACCTTC	CASSAAAGQGNYGYTF
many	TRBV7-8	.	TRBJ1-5	TGTGCCAGCAGCCAAGGCCCAGGGGATGGTCAGCCCCAGCATTTT	CASSQGPGDGQPQHF
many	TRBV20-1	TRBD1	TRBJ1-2	TGCAGTGCTAGAGACCTGGACAGGACGCCTAACTATGGCTACACCTTC	CSARDLDRTPNYGYTF
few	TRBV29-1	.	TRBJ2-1	TGCAGCGTTGCTCCGGGGACCATAGGCTACAATGAGCAGTTCTTC	CSVAPGTIGYNEQFF
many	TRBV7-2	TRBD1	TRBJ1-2	TGTGCCAGCAGCCGCCGACCCCTAAACAGGGGTAGCTATGGCTACACCTTC	CASSRRPLNRGSYGYTF
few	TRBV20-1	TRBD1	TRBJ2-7	TGCAGTGCTACGGACAGGCCTTCCTACGAGCAGTACTTC	CSATDRPSYEQYF
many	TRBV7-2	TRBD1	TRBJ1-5	TGTGCCAGCAGCTTAGGACAGGGGGCCCAGCCCCAGCATTTT	CASSLGQGAQPQHF
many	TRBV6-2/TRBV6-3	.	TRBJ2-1	TGTGCCAGCATCCTACGGGGGACAGAGAACAATGAGCAGTTCTTC	CASILRGTENNEQFF
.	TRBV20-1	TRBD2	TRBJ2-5	TGCAGTGCAAGTAGCGGGGACCGGTACCAAGAGACCCAGTACTTC	CSASSGDRYQETQYF
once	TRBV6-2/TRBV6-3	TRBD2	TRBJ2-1	TGTGCCAGCAGTCCGATTACTAGCGGGGGGTCAGATGAGCAGTTCTTC	CASSPITSGGSDEQFF
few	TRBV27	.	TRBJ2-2	TGTGCCAGCAGTTTATCGCAAGCCGCCGAGCTGTTTTTT	CASSLSQAAELFF
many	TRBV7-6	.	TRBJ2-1	TGTGCCAGCAGCACTACAGGGAGGGGGCTACAATACAATGAGCAGTTCTTC	CASSTTGRGLQYNEQFF
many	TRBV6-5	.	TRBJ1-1	TGTGCCAGCAGTTACCCCAAACCGGGTAGGGTCACTGAAGCTTTCTTT	CASSYPKPGRVTEAFF
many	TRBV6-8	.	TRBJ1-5	TGTGCCAGCAGGGACCCGGGGGGCTATAGCAATCAGCCCCAGCATTTT	CASRDPGGYSNQPQHF
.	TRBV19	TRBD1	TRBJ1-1	TGTGCCAGTAGTAGAAAGCCCAGGGGGATGGAGACTGAAGCTTTCTTT	CASSRKPRGMETEAFF
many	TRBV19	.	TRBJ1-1	TGTGCCAGTAGTATCGGGAGGACTGAAGCTTTCTTT	CASSIGRTEAFF
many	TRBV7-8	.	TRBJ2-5	TGTGCCAGCAGCTTACAGATAGCACTACAAGAGACCCAGTACTTC	CASSLQIALQETQYF
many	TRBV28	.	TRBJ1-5	TGTGCCAGCAGAGGGGCGGGGGGGCAGCCCCAGCATTTT	CASRGAGGQPQHF
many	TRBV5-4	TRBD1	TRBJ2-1	TGTGCCAGCAGCTTACAGGGGGCGCAAAATGAGCAGTTCTTC	CASSLQGAQNEQFF
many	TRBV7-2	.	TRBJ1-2	TGTGCCAGCAGCTTGGGCGAACTATCTAACTATGGCTACACCTTC	CASSLGELSNYGYTF